The clone carrying this TCR beta chain was counted at least ten times. The antigen remains unidentified. The data originate from a study of CD8 T cells in ankylosing spondylitis. A quantitative 5'-RACE method, one with molecular barcodes, was used to make TCR beta libraries. TCRdb re-called the 5' RACE reads with MiXCR, one entry per CDR3 protein. The table lists about 220,000 distinct CDR3 sequences, around a quarter of them singletons. From germline, CDR1 is SGHRS and CDR2 YFSETQ. V lost 8 bases and J lost 4; bases outside the gene matches: 9. The CDR3 runs 15 residues. The study, taken as a whole, reports: Enrichment of disease-linked clones was reportedly significant in matched ankylosing spondylitis synovial fluid.

The specimen was blood, either unsorted or a sorted T cell fraction (not recorded which). The chain couples TRBV5-1 to TRBJ1-4, with 9 bases identical to TRBD1. The receptor was isolated from a male donor with ankylosing spondylitis or in good health (not recorded which). CDR3 coding DNA: TGCGCCAGGACGGGACAGGGTACAAATAATGAAAAACTGTTTTTT. Its protein product is CARTGQGTNNEKLFF.